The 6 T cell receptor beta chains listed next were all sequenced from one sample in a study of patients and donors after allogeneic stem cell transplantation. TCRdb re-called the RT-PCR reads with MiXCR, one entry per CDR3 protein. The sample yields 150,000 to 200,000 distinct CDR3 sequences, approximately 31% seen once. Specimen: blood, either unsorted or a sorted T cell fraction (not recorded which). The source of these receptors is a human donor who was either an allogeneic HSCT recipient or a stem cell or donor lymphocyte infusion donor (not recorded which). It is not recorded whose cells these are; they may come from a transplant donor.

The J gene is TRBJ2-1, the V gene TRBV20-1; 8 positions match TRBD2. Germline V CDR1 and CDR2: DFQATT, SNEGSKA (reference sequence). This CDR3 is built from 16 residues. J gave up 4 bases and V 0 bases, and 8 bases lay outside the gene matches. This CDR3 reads CSARDLAGGSYNEQFF. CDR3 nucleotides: TGCAGTGCTAGAGATTTGGCGGGAGGTTCGTACAATGAGCAGTTCTTC.

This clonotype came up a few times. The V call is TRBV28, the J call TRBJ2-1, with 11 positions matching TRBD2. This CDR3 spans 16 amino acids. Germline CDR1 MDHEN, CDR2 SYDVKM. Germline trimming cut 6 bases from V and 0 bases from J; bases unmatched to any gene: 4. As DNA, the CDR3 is TGTGCCAGCAGGCCCACTAGCGGGAGCTCCTACAATGAGCAGTTCTTC. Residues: CASRPTSGSSYNEQFF.

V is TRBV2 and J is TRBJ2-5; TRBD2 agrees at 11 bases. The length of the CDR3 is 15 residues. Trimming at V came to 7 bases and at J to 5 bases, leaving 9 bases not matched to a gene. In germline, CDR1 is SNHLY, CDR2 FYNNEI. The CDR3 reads CASTLGLAERETQYF. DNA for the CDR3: TGTGCCAGCACCCTGGGACTAGCGGAGAGGGAGACCCAGTACTTC.

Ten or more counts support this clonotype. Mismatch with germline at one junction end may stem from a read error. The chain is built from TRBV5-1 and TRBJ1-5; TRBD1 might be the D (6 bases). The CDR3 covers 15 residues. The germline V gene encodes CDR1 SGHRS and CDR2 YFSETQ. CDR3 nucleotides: TGTGCCAGCAGCTTAAGGGGGGATAGCAATCAGCCCCAGCATTTT. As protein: CASSLRGDSNQPQHF.

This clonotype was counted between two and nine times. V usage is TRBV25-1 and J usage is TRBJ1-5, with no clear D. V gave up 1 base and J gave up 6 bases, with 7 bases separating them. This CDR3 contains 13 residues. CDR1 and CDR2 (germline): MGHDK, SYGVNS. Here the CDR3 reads CASSESRGQPQHF. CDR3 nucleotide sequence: TGTGCCAGCAGTGAATCCCGGGGTCAGCCCCAGCATTTT.

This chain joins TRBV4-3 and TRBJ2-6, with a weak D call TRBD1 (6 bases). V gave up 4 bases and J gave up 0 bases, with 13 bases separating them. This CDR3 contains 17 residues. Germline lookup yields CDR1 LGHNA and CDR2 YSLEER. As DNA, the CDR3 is TGCGCCAGCAGCCCAGGACAGATCTACTCTGGGGCCAACGTCCTGACTTTC. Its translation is CASSPGQIYSGANVLTF.